The rows below give T cell receptor beta chains drawn from one sample of a study of shared clonotypes between healthy human individuals. Sequencing used immunoSEQ multiplex PCR; TCRdb keeps in-frame clones, though not all of them. This sample yields about 2 million clones, of which about 95% are seen a single time; roughly 0.13% belongs to the top ten. Sample: naive CD4+ T cells sorted from blood. These receptors were taken from a man between 18 and 29 years old in good health. CDR3s include the opening cysteine and the closing phenylalanine or tryptophan. A D gene is named only where the DNA matches it firmly.

CDR3: CASSLFQETQYF
DNA: TGCGCCAGCAGCTTGTTTCAAGAGACCCAGTACTTC
V: TRBV5-1
J: TRBJ2-5
D: -

CDR3: CASSLAGGVSPLHF
DNA: TGTGCCAGCAGCTTAGCCGGAGGGGTATCACCCCTCCACTTT
V: TRBV7-2
J: TRBJ1-6
D: -

CDR3: CSATTGGEGEQYF
DNA: TGCAGCGCCACGACAGGGGGCGAGGGCGAGCAGTACTTC
V: TRBV29-1
J: TRBJ2-7
D: TRBD1

CDR3: CASSDPGQGGGEQFF
DNA: TGTGCCAGCAGTGACCCAGGACAGGGAGGAGGTGAGCAGTTCTTC
V: TRBV25-1
J: TRBJ2-1
D: TRBD1

CDR3: CASSVEGLNYNEQFF
DNA: TGTGCCAGCAGCGTAGAAGGGTTAAACTACAATGAGCAGTTCTTC
V: TRBV9
J: TRBJ2-1
D: -

CDR3: CASSQQGRAYGYTF
DNA: TGTGCCAGCAGTCAACAGGGGCGCGCCTATGGCTACACCTTC
V: TRBV27
J: TRBJ1-2
D: TRBD1

CDR3: CASSLVGTGKRYGYTF
DNA: TGCGCCAGCAGCTTGGTAGGGACAGGGAAACGCTATGGCTACACCTTC
V: TRBV5-1
J: TRBJ1-2
D: TRBD1

CDR3: CASSPLAVSYEQYF
DNA: TGTGCCAGCTCACCACTTGCGGTCTCCTACGAGCAGTACTTC
V: TRBV18
J: TRBJ2-7
D: -

CDR3: CASSLGGLFGETQYF
DNA: TGTGCCAGCAGCTTAGGGGGACTGTTTGGAGAGACCCAGTACTTC
V: TRBV7-6
J: TRBJ2-5
D: -

CDR3: CASSLGLEKLFF
DNA: TGTGCCAGCAGCTTGGGACTTGAAAAACTGTTTTTT
V: TRBV5-8
J: TRBJ1-4
D: -